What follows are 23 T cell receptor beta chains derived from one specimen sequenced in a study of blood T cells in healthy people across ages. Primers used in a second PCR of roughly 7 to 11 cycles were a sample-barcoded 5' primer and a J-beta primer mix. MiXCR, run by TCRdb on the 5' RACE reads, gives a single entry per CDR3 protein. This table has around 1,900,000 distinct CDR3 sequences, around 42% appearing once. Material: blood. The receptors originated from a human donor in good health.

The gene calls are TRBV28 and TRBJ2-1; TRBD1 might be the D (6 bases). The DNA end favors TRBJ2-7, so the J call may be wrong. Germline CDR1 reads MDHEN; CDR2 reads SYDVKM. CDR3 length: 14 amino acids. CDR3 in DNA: TGTGCCAGCAGACTCAGGGGCCTATTCTACGAGCAGTACTTC. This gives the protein CASRLRGLFYEQYF.

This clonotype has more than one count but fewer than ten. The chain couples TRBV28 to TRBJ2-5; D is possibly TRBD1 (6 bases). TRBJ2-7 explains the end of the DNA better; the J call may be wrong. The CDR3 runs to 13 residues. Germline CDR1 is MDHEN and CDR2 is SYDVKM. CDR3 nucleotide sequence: TGTGCCAGCAGGTCTGACAGGACCTACGAGCAGTACTTC. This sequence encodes CASRSDRTYEQYF.

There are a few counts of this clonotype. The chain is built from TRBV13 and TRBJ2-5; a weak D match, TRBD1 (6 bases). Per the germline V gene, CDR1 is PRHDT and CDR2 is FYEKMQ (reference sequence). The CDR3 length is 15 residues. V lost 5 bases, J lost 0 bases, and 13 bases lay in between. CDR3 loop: CASSTRTEYQETQYF. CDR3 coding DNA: TGTGCCAGCAGCACCCGGACAGAGTACCAAGAGACCCAGTACTTC.

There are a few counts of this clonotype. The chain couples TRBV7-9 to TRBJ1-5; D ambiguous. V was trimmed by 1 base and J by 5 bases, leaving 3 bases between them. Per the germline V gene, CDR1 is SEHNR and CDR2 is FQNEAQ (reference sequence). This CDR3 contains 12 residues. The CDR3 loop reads CASSLEYQPQHF. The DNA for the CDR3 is TGTGCCAGCAGCTTAGAGTATCAGCCCCAGCATTTT.

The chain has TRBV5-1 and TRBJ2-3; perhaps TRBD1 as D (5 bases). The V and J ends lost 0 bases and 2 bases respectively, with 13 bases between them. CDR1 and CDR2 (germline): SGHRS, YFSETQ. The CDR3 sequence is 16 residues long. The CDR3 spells CASSLEGRVVTDTQYF. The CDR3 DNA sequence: TGCGCCAGCAGCTTGGAAGGCAGGGTGGTCACAGATACGCAGTATTTT.

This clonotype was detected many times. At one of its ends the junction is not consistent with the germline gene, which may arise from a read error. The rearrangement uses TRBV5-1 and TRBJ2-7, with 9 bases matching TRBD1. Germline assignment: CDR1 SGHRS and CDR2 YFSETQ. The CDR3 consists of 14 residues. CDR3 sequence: CASSFGQGSYEQYF. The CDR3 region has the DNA TGTGCCAGCAGCTTCGGACAGGGGTCCTACGAGCAGTACTTC.

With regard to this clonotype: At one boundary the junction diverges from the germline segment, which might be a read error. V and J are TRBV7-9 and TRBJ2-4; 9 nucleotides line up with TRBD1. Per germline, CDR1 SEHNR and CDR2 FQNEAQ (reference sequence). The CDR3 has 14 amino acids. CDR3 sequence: CASSRPGQGSERYF. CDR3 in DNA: TGCGCCAGCAGCCGGCCGGGACAGGGTAGCGAGCGGTACTTC.

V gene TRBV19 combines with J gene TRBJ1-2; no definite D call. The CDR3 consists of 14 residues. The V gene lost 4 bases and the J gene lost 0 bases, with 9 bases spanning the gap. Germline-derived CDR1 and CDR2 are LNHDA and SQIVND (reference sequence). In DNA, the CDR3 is TGTGCCAGTAGTACCCGAGTAGCTAACTATGGCTACACCTTC. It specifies CASSTRVANYGYTF.

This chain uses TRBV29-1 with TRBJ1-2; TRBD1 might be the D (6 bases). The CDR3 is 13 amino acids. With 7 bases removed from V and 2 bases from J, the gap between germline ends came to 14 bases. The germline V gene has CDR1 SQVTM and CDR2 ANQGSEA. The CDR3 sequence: CSAGTPGNYGYTF. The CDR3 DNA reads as TGCAGCGCCGGGACACCAGGGAACTATGGCTACACCTTC.

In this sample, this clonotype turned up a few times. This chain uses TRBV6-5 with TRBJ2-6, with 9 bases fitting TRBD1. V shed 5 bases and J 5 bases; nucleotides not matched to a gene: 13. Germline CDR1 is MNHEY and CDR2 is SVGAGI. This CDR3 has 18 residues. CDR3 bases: TGTGCCAGCAGTCCGGGACAGGGAGGACTCGGCTGGGCCAACGTCCTGACTTTC. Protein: CASSPGQGGLGWANVLTF.

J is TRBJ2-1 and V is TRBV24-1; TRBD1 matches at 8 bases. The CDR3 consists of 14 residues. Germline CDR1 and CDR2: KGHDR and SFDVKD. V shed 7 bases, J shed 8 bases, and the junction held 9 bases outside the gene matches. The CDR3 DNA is TGTGCCACCAGCACCGGACAGGGCCGGGATGAGCAGTTCTTC. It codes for CATSTGQGRDEQFF.

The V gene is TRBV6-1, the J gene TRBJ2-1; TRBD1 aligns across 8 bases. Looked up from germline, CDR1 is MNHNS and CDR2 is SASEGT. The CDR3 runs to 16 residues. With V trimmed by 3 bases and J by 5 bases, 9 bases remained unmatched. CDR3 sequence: CASSDRGQASDNEQFF. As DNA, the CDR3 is TGTGCCAGCAGTGATAGGGGACAGGCCAGCGACAATGAGCAGTTCTTC.

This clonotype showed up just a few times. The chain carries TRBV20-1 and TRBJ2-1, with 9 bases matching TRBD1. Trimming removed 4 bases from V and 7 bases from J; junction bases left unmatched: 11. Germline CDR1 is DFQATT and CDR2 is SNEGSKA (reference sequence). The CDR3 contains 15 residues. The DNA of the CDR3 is TGCAGTGCTACAAAATACAGGGGGCGCGTAAATGAGCAGTTCTTC. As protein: CSATKYRGRVNEQFF.

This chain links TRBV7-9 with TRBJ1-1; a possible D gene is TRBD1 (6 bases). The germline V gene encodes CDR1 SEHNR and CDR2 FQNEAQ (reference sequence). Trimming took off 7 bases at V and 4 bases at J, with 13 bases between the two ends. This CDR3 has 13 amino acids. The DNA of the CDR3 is TGTGCCAGCATAGAGGGGGAGATCACTGAAGCTTTCTTT. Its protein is CASIEGEITEAFF. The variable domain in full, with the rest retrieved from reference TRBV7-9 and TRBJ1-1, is DTGVSQNPRHKITKRGQNVTFRCDPISEHNRLYWYRQTLGQGPEFLTYFQNEAQLEKSRLLSDRFSAERPKGSFSTLEIQRTEQGDSAMYLCASIEGEITEAFFGQGTRLTVV.

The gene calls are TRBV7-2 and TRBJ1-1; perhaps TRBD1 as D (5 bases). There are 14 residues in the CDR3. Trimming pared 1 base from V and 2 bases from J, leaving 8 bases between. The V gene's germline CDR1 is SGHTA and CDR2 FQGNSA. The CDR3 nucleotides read TGTGCCAGCAGCTTAGAACAGGTAAACACTGAAGCTTTCTTT. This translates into CASSLEQVNTEAFF.

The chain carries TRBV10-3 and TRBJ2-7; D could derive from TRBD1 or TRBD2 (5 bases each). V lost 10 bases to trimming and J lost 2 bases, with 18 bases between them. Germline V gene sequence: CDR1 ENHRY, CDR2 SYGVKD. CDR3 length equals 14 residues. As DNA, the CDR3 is TGTGCCAGCCGCCCCCAGGGAGAAGCCTACGAGCAGTACTTC. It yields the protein CASRPQGEAYEQYF.

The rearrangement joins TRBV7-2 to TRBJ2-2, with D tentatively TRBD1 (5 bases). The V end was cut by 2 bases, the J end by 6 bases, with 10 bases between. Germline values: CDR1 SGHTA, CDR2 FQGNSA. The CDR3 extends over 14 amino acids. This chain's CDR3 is CASSLQAGSGELFF. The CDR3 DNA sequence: TGTGCCAGCAGCTTACAGGCAGGGTCCGGGGAGCTGTTTTTT.

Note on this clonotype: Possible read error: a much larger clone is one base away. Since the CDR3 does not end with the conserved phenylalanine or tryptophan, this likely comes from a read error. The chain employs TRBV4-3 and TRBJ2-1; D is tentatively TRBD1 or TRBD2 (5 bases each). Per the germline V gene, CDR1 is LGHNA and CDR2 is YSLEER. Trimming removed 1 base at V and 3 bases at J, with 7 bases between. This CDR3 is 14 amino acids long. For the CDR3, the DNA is TGCGCCAGCAGCCAAGGGGACCTCTACAATGAGCAGTTCTGC. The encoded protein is CASSQGDLYNEQFC.

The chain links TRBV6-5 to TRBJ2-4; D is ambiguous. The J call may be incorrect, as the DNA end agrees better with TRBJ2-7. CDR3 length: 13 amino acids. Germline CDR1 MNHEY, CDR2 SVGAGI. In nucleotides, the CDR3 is TGTGCCAGCAGTTCCAGTAGAGACGACGAGCAGTACTTC. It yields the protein CASSSSRDDEQYF.

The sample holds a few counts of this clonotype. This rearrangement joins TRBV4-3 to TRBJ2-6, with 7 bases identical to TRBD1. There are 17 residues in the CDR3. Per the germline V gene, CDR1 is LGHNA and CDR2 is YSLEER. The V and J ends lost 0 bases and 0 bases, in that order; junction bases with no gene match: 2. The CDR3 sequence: CASSQEQGRSGANVLTF. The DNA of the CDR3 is TGCGCCAGCAGCCAAGAACAGGGGCGCTCTGGGGCCAACGTCCTGACTTTC.

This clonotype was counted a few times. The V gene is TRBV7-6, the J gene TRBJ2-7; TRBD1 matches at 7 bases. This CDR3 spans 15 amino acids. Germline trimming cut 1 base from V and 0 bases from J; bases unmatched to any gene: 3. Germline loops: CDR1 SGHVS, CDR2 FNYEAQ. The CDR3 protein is CASSLDQGVSYEQYF. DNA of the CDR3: TGTGCCAGCAGCTTAGATCAGGGGGTCTCCTACGAGCAGTACTTC.

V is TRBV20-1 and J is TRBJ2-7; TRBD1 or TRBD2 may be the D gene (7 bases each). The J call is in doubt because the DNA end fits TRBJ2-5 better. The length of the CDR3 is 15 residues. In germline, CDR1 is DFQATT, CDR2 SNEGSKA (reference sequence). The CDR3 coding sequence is TGCAGTGCCCCGCTAGCGGCCCAGGGGGGGGAGACCCAGTACTTC. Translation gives CSAPLAAQGGETQYF.

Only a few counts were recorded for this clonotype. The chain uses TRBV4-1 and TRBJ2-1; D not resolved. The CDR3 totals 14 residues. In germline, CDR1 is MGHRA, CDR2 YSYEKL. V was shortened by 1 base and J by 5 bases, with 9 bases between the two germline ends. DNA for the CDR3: TGCGCCAGCAGCCAAGGGCTGGGAAACAATGAGCAGTTCTTC. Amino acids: CASSQGLGNNEQFF.